This T cell receptor beta chain was recorded in a study of human T cells and chemical hapten exposure. This clonotype turned up a few times. What it binds is not known. Per the original methods: Sample-level TCR yields exhibited a median of approximately 96,000, with a range of roughly 20,000 to 750,000. In TCRdb, the RACE reads were re-called with MiXCR into one record per CDR3 protein. Clone size and V and J calls follow TCRdb, not the original study. The sample lists about 380,000 distinct CDR3 sequences, roughly 5% occurring once. Overall study findings and caveats: Following DPC sensitization, TCRs present above 1 in 1000 frequency showed no change.

Trimming cost V 10 bases and J 1 base; bases outside gene matches: 4. The CDR3 has 14 amino acids. Germline V lookup: CDR1 WSHSY, CDR2 SAAADI. Described time point: pre-sensitization, week 0. Described treatment: therapeutic diphenylcyclopropenone sensitization with weekly scalp DPC. Whole blood that had not been fractionated was the source of extracted total RNA. This clonotype originated in a woman between 50 and 59 years old with alopecia areata. Some clones in this sample may be carry-over from other donors' samples. The source material was whole blood, sampled in connection with sensitization to the hapten diphenylcyclopropenone (DPC). This chain joins TRBV10-2 and TRBJ2-3; 11 bases match TRBD2. Written as DNA, the CDR3 is TGCGCCATAGGGACTAGCGGACGCACAGATACGCAGTATTTT. Translating gives CAIGTSGRTDTQYF.